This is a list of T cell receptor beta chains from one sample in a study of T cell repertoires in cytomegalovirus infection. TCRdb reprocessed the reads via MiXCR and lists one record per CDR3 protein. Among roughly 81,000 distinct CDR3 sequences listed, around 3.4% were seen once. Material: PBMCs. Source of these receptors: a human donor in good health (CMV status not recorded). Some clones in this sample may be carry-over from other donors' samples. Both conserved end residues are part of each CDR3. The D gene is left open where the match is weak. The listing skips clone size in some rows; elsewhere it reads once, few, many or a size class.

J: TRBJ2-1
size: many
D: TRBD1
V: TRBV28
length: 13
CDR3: CASSFRGRDEQFF
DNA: TGTGCCAGCAGTTTCAGGGGGCGGGATGAGCAGTTCTTC

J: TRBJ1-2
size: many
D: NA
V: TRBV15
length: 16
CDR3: CATSRADLRGWYGYTF
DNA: TGTGCCACCAGCAGAGCCGATCTACGGGGCTGGTATGGCTACACCTTC

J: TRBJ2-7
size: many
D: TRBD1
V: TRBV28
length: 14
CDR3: CASSGTGGGYEQYF
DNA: TGTGCCAGCAGTGGCACAGGGGGCGGTTACGAGCAGTACTTC

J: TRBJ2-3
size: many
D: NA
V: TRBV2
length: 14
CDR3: CASSEFPPSDTQYF
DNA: TGTGCCAGCAGTGAATTTCCCCCATCGGATACGCAGTATTTT

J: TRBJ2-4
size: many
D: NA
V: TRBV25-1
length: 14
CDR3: CASSEERSGNIQYF
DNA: TGTGCCAGCAGTGAAGAGCGGTCAGGGAACATTCAGTACTTC

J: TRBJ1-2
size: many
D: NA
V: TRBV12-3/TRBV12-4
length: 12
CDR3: CASSLVGLSYTF
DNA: TGTGCCAGCAGTTTAGTTGGGCTGAGCTACACCTTC

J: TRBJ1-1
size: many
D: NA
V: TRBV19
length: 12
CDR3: CASSVTVTEAFF
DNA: TGTGCCAGTAGTGTGACGGTAACTGAAGCTTTCTTT

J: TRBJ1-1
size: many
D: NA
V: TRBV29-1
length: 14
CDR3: CSVHPGATNTEAFF
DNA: TGCAGCGTTCACCCAGGGGCGACGAACACTGAAGCTTTCTTT

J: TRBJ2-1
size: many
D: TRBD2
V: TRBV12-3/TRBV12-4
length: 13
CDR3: CASSLARRGVRFF
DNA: TGTGCCAGCAGTTTAGCGCGGCGGGGGGTCAGGTTCTTC

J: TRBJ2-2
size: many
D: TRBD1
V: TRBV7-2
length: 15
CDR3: CASSLAPGGKGELFF
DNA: TGTGCCAGCAGCTTAGCACCAGGGGGCAAAGGGGAGCTGTTTTTT

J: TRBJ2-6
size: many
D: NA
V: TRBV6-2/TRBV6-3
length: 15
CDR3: CASSFLGTGANVLTF
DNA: TGTGCCAGCAGTTTTCTCGGGACAGGGGCCAACGTCCTGACTTTC

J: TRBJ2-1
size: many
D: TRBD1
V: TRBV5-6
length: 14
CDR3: CASSIGTAYNEQFF
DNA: TGTGCCAGCAGCATAGGGACAGCTTACAATGAGCAGTTCTTC

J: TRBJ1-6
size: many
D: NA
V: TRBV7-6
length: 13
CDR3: CASSLQGGSPLHF
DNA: TGTGCCAGCAGCCTGCAAGGAGGGTCACCCCTCCACTTT

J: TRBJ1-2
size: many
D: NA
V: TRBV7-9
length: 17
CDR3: CASSLAARQGASGGYTF
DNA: TGTGCCAGCAGCTTAGCGGCGCGCCAGGGAGCGTCGGGGGGCTACACCTTC

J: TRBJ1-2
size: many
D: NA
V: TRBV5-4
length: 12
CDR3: CASTNLGYGYTF
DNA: TGTGCCAGCACCAATTTGGGCTATGGCTACACCTTC

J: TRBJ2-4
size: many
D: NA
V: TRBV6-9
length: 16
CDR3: CANRTSILLAKNIQYF
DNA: TGTGCCAACCGGACATCGATACTCCTAGCCAAAAACATTCAGTACTTC

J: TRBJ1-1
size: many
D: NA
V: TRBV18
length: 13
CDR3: CASSPDLNTEAFF
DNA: TGTGCCAGCTCACCAGATTTGAACACTGAAGCTTTCTTT

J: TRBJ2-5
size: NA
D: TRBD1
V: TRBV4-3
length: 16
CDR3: CASSQDGTGLAETQYF
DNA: TGCGCCAGCAGCCAAGACGGGACAGGGTTGGCGGAGACCCAGTACTTC

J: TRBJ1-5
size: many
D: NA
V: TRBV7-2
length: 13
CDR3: CASSKQFDQPQHF
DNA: TGTGCCAGCAGCAAGCAATTTGATCAGCCCCAGCATTTT

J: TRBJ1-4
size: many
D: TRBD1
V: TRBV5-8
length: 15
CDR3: CASSLPGQGNEKLFF
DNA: TGTGCCAGCAGCTTACCGGGACAGGGGAATGAAAAACTGTTTTTT

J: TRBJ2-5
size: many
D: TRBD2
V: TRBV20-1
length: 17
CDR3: CSVPKSVAGVFGETQYF
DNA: TGCAGTGTACCAAAGAGTGTAGCGGGGGTATTCGGAGAGACCCAGTACTTC

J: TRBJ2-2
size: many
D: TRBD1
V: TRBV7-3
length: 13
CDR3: CASGDSFSGELFF
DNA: TGTGCCAGCGGGGACAGTTTCTCCGGGGAGCTGTTTTTT

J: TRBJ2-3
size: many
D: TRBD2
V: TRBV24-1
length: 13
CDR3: CATSEGGLVAQYF
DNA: TGTGCCACCAGTGAAGGGGGACTAGTCGCGCAGTATTTT

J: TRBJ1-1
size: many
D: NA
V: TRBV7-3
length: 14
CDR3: CASRRTAGHTEAFF
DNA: TGTGCCAGCAGAAGGACCGCCGGTCACACTGAAGCTTTCTTT

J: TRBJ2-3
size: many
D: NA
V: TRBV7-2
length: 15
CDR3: CASTWRTNPPDTQYF
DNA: TGTGCCAGCACCTGGAGGACGAATCCCCCAGATACGCAGTATTTT

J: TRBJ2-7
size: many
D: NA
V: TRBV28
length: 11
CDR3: CASSLTPEQYF
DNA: TGTGCCAGCAGTTTGACGCCCGAGCAGTACTTC

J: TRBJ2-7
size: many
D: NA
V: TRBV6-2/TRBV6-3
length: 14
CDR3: CASSYSKKGYEQYF
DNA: TGTGCCAGCAGTTACTCTAAGAAGGGATACGAGCAGTACTTC

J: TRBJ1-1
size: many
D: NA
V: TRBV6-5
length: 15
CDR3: CASTTAERMNTEAFF
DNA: TGTGCCAGCACAACAGCGGAAAGGATGAACACTGAAGCTTTCTTT

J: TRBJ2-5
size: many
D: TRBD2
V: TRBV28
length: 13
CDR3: CASSSAGEETQYF
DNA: TGTGCCAGCAGTTCGGCGGGAGAAGAGACCCAGTACTTC

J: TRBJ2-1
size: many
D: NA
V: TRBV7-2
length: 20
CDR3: CASRSGLPGPQGLWGDEQFF
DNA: TGTGCCAGCCGCTCGGGACTTCCGGGGCCGCAGGGGCTCTGGGGGGATGAGCAGTTCTTC

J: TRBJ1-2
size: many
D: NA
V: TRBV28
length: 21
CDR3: CASSFGFTFNTERAANYGYTF
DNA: TGTGCCAGCAGTTTCGGGTTTACTTTCAATACCGAGAGGGCGGCTAACTATGGCTACACCTTC

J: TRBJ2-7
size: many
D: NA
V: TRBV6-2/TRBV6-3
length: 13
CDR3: CASFSVQSYEQYF
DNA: TGTGCCAGTTTTTCGGTACAGTCCTACGAGCAGTACTTC

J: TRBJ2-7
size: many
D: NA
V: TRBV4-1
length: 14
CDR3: CASSPRDGSYEQYF
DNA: TGCGCCAGCAGCCCCCGGGACGGCTCCTACGAGCAGTACTTC

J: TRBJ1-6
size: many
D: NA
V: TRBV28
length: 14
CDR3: CASRGRPYNSPLHF
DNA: TGTGCCAGCAGGGGACGGCCCTATAATTCACCCCTCCACTTT

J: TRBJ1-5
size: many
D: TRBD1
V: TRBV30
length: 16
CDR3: CAWSSGTGPSNQPQHF
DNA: TGTGCCTGGAGTAGCGGGACAGGGCCTAGCAATCAGCCCCAGCATTTT

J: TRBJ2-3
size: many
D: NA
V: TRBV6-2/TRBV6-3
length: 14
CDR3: CASSSIYFWWAQYF
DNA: TGTGCCAGCAGCTCAATCTATTTTTGGTGGGCGCAGTATTTT

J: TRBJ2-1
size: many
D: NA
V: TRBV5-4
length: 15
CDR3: CASSFQISSYNEQFF
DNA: TGTGCCAGCAGCTTCCAAATCAGCTCCTACAATGAGCAGTTCTTC

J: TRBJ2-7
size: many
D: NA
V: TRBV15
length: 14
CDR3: CATSRDPYRVEQYF
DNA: TGTGCCACCAGCAGAGACCCCTACAGGGTTGAGCAGTACTTC

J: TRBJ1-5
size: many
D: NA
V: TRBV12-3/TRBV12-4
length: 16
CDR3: CASSLAPGVLNQPQHF
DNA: TGTGCCAGCAGTTTAGCGCCGGGAGTCCTCAATCAGCCCCAGCATTTT

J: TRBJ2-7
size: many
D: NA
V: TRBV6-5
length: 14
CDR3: CASSYIAEHYEQYF
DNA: TGTGCCAGCAGTTACATTGCAGAGCACTACGAGCAGTACTTC

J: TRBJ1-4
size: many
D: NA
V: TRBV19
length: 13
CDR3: CASSIHGEEKLFF
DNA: TGTGCCAGTAGTATACACGGAGAGGAAAAACTGTTTTTT

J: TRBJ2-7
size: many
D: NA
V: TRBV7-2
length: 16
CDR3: CASSLFPGLETYEQYF
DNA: TGTGCCAGCAGCCTCTTCCCGGGACTCGAGACCTACGAGCAGTACTTC

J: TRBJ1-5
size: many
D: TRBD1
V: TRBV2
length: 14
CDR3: CASRTGGEGQPQHF
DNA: TGTGCCAGCAGAACAGGGGGCGAAGGTCAGCCCCAGCATTTT

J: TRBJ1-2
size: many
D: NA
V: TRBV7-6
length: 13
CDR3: CASSPAGGYGYTF
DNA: TGTGCCAGCAGTCCAGCGGGGGGCTATGGCTACACCTTC

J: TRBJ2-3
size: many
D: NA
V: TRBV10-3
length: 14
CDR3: CAIKMAGAQDTQYF
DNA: TGTGCCATTAAAATGGCGGGGGCGCAAGATACGCAGTATTTT

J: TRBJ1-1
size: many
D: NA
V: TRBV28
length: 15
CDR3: CASSSNSWGLTEAFF
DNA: TGTGCCAGCAGTTCCAACAGTTGGGGACTCACTGAAGCTTTCTTT

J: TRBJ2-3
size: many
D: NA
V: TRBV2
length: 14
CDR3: CASSSLSRTDTQYF
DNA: TGTGCCAGCAGCTCATTATCAAGAACAGATACGCAGTATTTT

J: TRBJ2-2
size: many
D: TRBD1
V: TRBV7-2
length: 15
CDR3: CASSWDRVNTGELFF
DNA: TGTGCCAGCAGCTGGGACAGGGTGAACACCGGGGAGCTGTTTTTT

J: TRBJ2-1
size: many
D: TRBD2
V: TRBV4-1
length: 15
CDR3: CASSQRGGGYNEQFF
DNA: TGCGCCAGCAGCCAGAGGGGCGGGGGCTACAATGAGCAGTTCTTC